A selection of T cell receptor beta chains follows, all from one sample in a study of metastatic and nonmetastatic thyroid tumors. Through MiXCR, TCRdb re-clonotyped the PCR reads. The profile covers 20,000 to 30,000 clones, with about 24% appearing a single time and less than 15% taken by the ten largest. Sample: tumor tissue. Receptors originate from a male donor with papillary thyroid cancer or a benign thyroid nodule (not recorded which). Some clones in this sample may be carry-over from other donors' samples. Both conserved end residues are part of each CDR3. A D gene is named only where the DNA matches it firmly. Clone size, where shown, is once, few, many, or a class for clones that have expanded.

v_gene: TRBV5-4; j_gene: TRBJ2-7; d_gene: TRBD2; abundance: -; len: 16; CDR3nt: TGTTCCAGCAGCTTGGCCGGACTAGCGGGATCATACGAGCAGTACTTC; CDR3aa: CSSSLAGLAGSYEQYF
v_gene: TRBV11-2; j_gene: TRBJ2-3; d_gene: -; abundance: -; len: 15; CDR3nt: TGTGCAAGCAGCTTATCTGGGGGGCGCACAGATTCGCAGTATTTT; CDR3aa: CASSLSGGRTDSQYF
v_gene: TRBV7-9; j_gene: TRBJ1-1; d_gene: -; abundance: medium-sized; len: 13; CDR3nt: TGTGCCAGCAGCCCAGGGGACACTCCGCGAGCTTTCTTT; CDR3aa: CASSPGDTPRAFF
v_gene: TRBV11-2; j_gene: TRBJ2-3; d_gene: TRBD2; abundance: many; len: 14; CDR3nt: TGTGCCAGCAGCCAGCGGGATGACACAGATACGCAGTATTTT; CDR3aa: CASSQRDDTDTQYF
v_gene: TRBV18; j_gene: TRBJ1-1; d_gene: -; abundance: many; len: 14; CDR3nt: TGTGCCAGCTCACCCCCGGGGGTTCGGACTGAAGCTTTCTTT; CDR3aa: CASSPPGVRTEAFF
v_gene: TRBV25-1; j_gene: TRBJ2-2; d_gene: -; abundance: many; len: 14; CDR3nt: TGTGCCAGCAGTGAAAGGGTGTACACCGGGGAGCTGTTTTTT; CDR3aa: CASSERVYTGELFF
v_gene: TRBV19; j_gene: TRBJ2-1; d_gene: -; abundance: many; len: 13; CDR3nt: TGTGCCAGTAGTATTAGCAGCTTCAATGAGCAGTTCTTC; CDR3aa: CASSISSFNEQFF
v_gene: TRBV5-1; j_gene: TRBJ2-1; d_gene: -; abundance: -; len: 15; CDR3nt: TGCGCCAGCAGACCGGTAGAAGGGTACGGCAATGAGCAGTTCTTC; CDR3aa: CASRPVEGYGNEQFF
v_gene: TRBV11-2; j_gene: TRBJ1-2; d_gene: -; abundance: many; len: 14; CDR3nt: TGTGCCAGCAGCCCTAGTGGGGGCAGCTATGGCTACACCTTC; CDR3aa: CASSPSGGSYGYTF
v_gene: TRBV5-4; j_gene: TRBJ1-5; d_gene: -; abundance: many; len: 14; CDR3nt: TGTGCCAGCAGCTTAGGGGGGGGCAATCAGCCCCAGCATTTT; CDR3aa: CASSLGGGNQPQHF
v_gene: TRBV6-7; j_gene: TRBJ1-5; d_gene: -; abundance: many; len: 17; CDR3nt: TGTGCCAGCAGTCTACTGGAGGGGGGGAATAGCAATCAGCCCCAGCATTTT; CDR3aa: CASSLLEGGNSNQPQHF
v_gene: TRBV6-1; j_gene: TRBJ2-1; d_gene: TRBD2; abundance: many; len: 16; CDR3nt: TGTGCCAGCACCCTACGTATGACTAGCGGAAACAATGAGCAGTTCTTC; CDR3aa: CASTLRMTSGNNEQFF
v_gene: TRBV18; j_gene: TRBJ1-1; d_gene: -; abundance: many; len: 13; CDR3nt: TGTGCCAGCTCCAAATACAGGACCACTGAAGCTTTCTTT; CDR3aa: CASSKYRTTEAFF
v_gene: TRBV20-1; j_gene: TRBJ1-1; d_gene: -; abundance: -; len: 12; CDR3nt: TGCAGTGCTAGGGACCCGAGCACTGAAGCTTTCTTT; CDR3aa: CSARDPSTEAFF
v_gene: TRBV7-2; j_gene: TRBJ2-7; d_gene: -; abundance: many; len: 15; CDR3nt: TGTGCCAGCAGCTCGCCGGGGACGCTGAGCTACGAGCAGTACTTC; CDR3aa: CASSSPGTLSYEQYF
v_gene: TRBV6-2/TRBV6-3; j_gene: TRBJ2-1; d_gene: TRBD2; abundance: few; len: 16; CDR3nt: TGTGCCAGCAGCCGATCAGCTAGCGGGAGCTGGAATGAGCAGTTCTTC; CDR3aa: CASSRSASGSWNEQFF
v_gene: TRBV7-9; j_gene: TRBJ2-7; d_gene: -; abundance: many; len: 16; CDR3nt: TGTGCCAGCAGCTTAGGAGGTTGGGGGGGGCGGCACGAGCAGTACTTC; CDR3aa: CASSLGGWGGRHEQYF
v_gene: TRBV7-2; j_gene: TRBJ2-4; d_gene: TRBD2; abundance: many; len: 15; CDR3nt: TGTGCCAGCAGACCTGGGGGGACTATCCAAAACATTCAGTACTTC; CDR3aa: CASRPGGTIQNIQYF
v_gene: TRBV2; j_gene: TRBJ2-1; d_gene: -; abundance: many; len: 15; CDR3nt: TGTGCCAGCGTATCACAGGGCGTTGGGTACAATGAGCAGTTCTTC; CDR3aa: CASVSQGVGYNEQFF
v_gene: TRBV18; j_gene: TRBJ2-3; d_gene: -; abundance: -; len: 12; CDR3nt: TGTGCCAGCTCCCCGTTCTCGGATACGCAGTATTTT; CDR3aa: CASSPFSDTQYF
v_gene: TRBV7-8; j_gene: TRBJ1-1; d_gene: -; abundance: many; len: 14; CDR3nt: TGTGCCAGCAGCTTATCCGAGGGGAACACTGAAGCTTTCTTT; CDR3aa: CASSLSEGNTEAFF
v_gene: TRBV28; j_gene: TRBJ1-2; d_gene: -; abundance: medium-sized; len: 13; CDR3nt: TGTGCCAGCAGTTTCAGACTGAACTATGGCTACACCTTC; CDR3aa: CASSFRLNYGYTF
v_gene: TRBV11-2; j_gene: TRBJ2-5; d_gene: -; abundance: many; len: 14; CDR3nt: TGTGCCAGCAGATTAGAACGCGGGCAAGAGACCCAGTACTTC; CDR3aa: CASRLERGQETQYF
v_gene: TRBV25-1; j_gene: TRBJ1-1; d_gene: -; abundance: many; len: 12; CDR3nt: TGTGCCAGCAGTGGGGCTCTCACTGAAGCTTTCTTT; CDR3aa: CASSGALTEAFF
v_gene: TRBV6-4; j_gene: TRBJ1-1; d_gene: -; abundance: many; len: 13; CDR3nt: TGTGCCAGCAGCACCACAGAGAACACTGAAGCTTTCTTT; CDR3aa: CASSTTENTEAFF
v_gene: TRBV10-2; j_gene: TRBJ2-6; d_gene: TRBD1; abundance: many; len: 16; CDR3nt: TGCGCCAGCACGAAGGGGGCCCACTCTGGGGCCAACGTCCTGACTTTC; CDR3aa: CASTKGAHSGANVLTF